Presented here are 26 T cell receptor beta chains from one specimen sequenced in a study of shared clonotypes between healthy human individuals. The assay was immunoSEQ multiplex PCR, and TCRdb's table has in-frame clones only and misses some. The repertoire holds about 2 million clones, with over 85% as singletons. Positively selected for CCR7, the CD45RO-negative cells used as naive CD8 cells excluded terminally differentiated effector memory CD45RA+ cells. Sequenced input: naive CD8+ T cells sorted from blood. The origin of the receptors is a man aged 18 to 29 in good health.

This chain joins TRBV27 and TRBJ1-5; the D gene is possibly TRBD1 (6 bases). The CDR3 sequence is 15 residues long. In germline, CDR1 is MNHEY, CDR2 SMNVEV (reference sequence). V gave up 5 bases and J gave up 6 bases, with 17 bases separating them. CDR3 residues: CASSNSGARAQPQHF. CDR3 nucleotide sequence: TGTGCCAGCAGTAATTCGGGGGCGAGAGCTCAGCCCCAGCATTTT.

V and J are TRBV7-9 and TRBJ2-1; 9 positions agree with TRBD1. Germline loops: CDR1 SEHNR, CDR2 FQNEAQ (reference sequence). Trimming took 5 bases from V and 5 from J; bases not matched to a gene: 13. This CDR3 comprises 17 residues. In DNA form, the CDR3 reads TGTGCCAGCAGCCCACGTCGGGGGGACAGGGACGACAATGAGCAGTTCTTC. Translating gives CASSPRRGDRDDNEQFF.

The chain links TRBV30 to TRBJ1-2; the D is unclear. Germline assignment: CDR1 GTSNPN and CDR2 SVGIG (reference sequence). The CDR3 runs to 13 residues. With 5 bases removed from V and 0 bases from J, the gap between germline ends came to 10 bases. The CDR3 protein is CAWEWVSNYGYTF. CDR3 nucleotides: TGTGCCTGGGAATGGGTGTCTAACTATGGCTACACCTTC.

CDR3 nucleotide sequence: TGTGCCAGCACCGGTCTCTGGGAGGAGGAGCACGAGCAGTACTTC. Its translation: CASTGLWEEEHEQYF. The gene calls are TRBV28 and TRBJ2-7; weak D call: TRBD2 (6 bases). With 7 bases removed from V and 5 bases from J, the gap between germline ends came to 21 bases. The germline CDR1 and CDR2 sequences are MDHEN and SYDVKM. This CDR3 has 15 residues.

The CDR3, as DNA: TGCGCCAGCGGGTTGGGGACTGTTGGCAACGGGGAGCTGTTTTTT. Its protein is CASGLGTVGNGELFF. The chain has TRBV5-1 and TRBJ2-2; weak D call: TRBD2 (6 bases). The CDR3 runs 15 residues. Germline CDR1 SGHRS, CDR2 YFSETQ. Trimming removed 7 bases from V and 7 bases from J, with 20 bases in between.

V gene TRBV10-2 combines with J gene TRBJ1-5, with D possibly matching TRBD1 (6 bases). The CDR3 totals 13 residues. V was cut by 11 bases and J by 7 bases, with 18 bases left in between. The germline V gene encodes CDR1 WSHSY and CDR2 SAAADI. The CDR3 sequence is CASSPGAGQPQHF. As DNA, the CDR3 is TGCGCCTCCTCACCGGGGGCTGGCCAGCCCCAGCATTTT.

V is TRBV6-1 and J is TRBJ2-6, with TRBD1 matching over 7 bases. V gave up 2 bases and J gave up 0 bases; unmatched junction bases: 4. The CDR3 has 17 amino acids. In germline, CDR1 is MNHNS, CDR2 SASEGT. DNA for the CDR3: TGTGCCAGCAGTGAATGGGCAGGGGGCTCTGGGGCCAACGTCCTGACTTTC. Amino acids: CASSEWAGGSGANVLTF.

Comments on this clone: The sample holds other DNA sequences that translate to the same CDR3. The chain carries TRBV6-5 and TRBJ2-1; D is uncertain. Germline CDR1 is MNHEY and CDR2 is SVGAGI. V was trimmed by 4 bases and J by 8 bases, leaving 6 bases between them. The CDR3 consists of 11 residues. The CDR3 sequence is CASSSGYEQFF. For the CDR3, the DNA is TGTGCCAGCAGTTCAGGCTATGAGCAGTTCTTC.

The V call is TRBV30, the J call TRBJ1-6; D perhaps matches TRBD1 (5 bases). The CDR3 contains 13 residues. From germline, CDR1 is GTSNPN and CDR2 SVGIG (reference sequence). Trimming left V 5 bases short and J 6 bases short, with 11 bases between. This CDR3 reads CAWEGSGNSPLHF. Written as DNA, the CDR3 is TGTGCCTGGGAGGGGTCGGGTAATTCACCCCTCCACTTT.

The J gene is TRBJ2-5, the V gene TRBV19; D not resolved. V was cut by 9 bases and J by 1 base, with 12 bases left in between. Germline CDR1 and CDR2: LNHDA and SQIVND (reference sequence). The CDR3 extends over 13 amino acids. CDR3: CASNEGTQETQYF. The DNA for the CDR3 is TGTGCCAGCAACGAAGGCACCCAAGAGACCCAGTACTTC.

The chain has TRBV5-8 and TRBJ2-1; possibly TRBD2 for D (6 bases). Between the trimmed V and J ends, which lost 1 base and 4 bases, there was a span of 18 bases. This CDR3 comprises 17 residues. Per germline, CDR1 SGHTS and CDR2 YDEGEE. The CDR3 nucleotides read TGTGCCAGCAGCTTGATACGGAGCGGGTTATTTTACAATGAGCAGTTCTTC. Translating it yields CASSLIRSGLFYNEQFF. The whole variable domain, remainder taken from reference TRBV5-8 and TRBJ2-1, is EAGVTQSPTHLIKTRGQQATLRCSPISGHTSVYWYQQALGLGLQFLLWYDEGEERNRGNFPPRFSGRQFPNYSSELNVNALELEDSALYLCASSLIRSGLFYNEQFFGPGTRLTVL.

The chain employs TRBV29-1 and TRBJ2-7, with D perhaps matching TRBD1 (6 bases). From germline, CDR1 is SQVTM and CDR2 ANQGSEA. This CDR3 region has 12 residues. V was pared by 7 bases and J by 7 bases, with 17 bases between. DNA of the CDR3: TGCAGCGCCCGGGACAAGGGTACGGAGCAGTACTTC. Amino acids: CSARDKGTEQYF.

The chain links TRBV4-3 to TRBJ2-2; TRBD2 matches at 8 bases. Per the germline V gene, CDR1 is LGHNA and CDR2 is YSLEER. This CDR3 is built from 14 residues. Trimming at V came to 8 bases and at J to 4 bases, leaving 6 bases not matched to a gene. CDR3 sequence (DNA): TGCGCCAGCCGGAGGACTAGCCTCACCGGGGAGCTGTTTTTT. Its protein is CASRRTSLTGELFF.

The chain uses TRBV6-1 and TRBJ1-5, with D unclear. Trimming took off 0 bases at V and 1 base at J, with 13 bases between the two ends. The CDR3 spans 17 residues. Germline CDR1 reads MNHNS; CDR2 reads SASEGT. In DNA, the CDR3 is TGTGCCAGCAGTGAAGCGCTGACGGTCCGGAGCAATCAGCCCCAGCATTTT. Its protein is CASSEALTVRSNQPQHF.

A single count supports this clone. This chain joins TRBV5-6 and TRBJ2-1; TRBD2 matches 11 bases. In germline, CDR1 is SGHDT, CDR2 YYEEEE. The CDR3 is 18 residues long. The V segment lost 1 base and the J segment 1 base; nucleotides outside the gene matches: 7. The CDR3 spells CASSLLGASGRSYNEQFF. The CDR3 DNA reads TGTGCCAGCAGCTTGTTGGGGGCTAGCGGGAGGTCCTACAATGAGCAGTTCTTC.

The J gene is TRBJ2-1, the V gene TRBV2; D is uncertain. Trimming removed 7 bases from V and 2 bases from J, with 15 bases in between. The germline gives CDR1 SNHLY, CDR2 FYNNEI. The CDR3 has 15 amino acids. CDR3 coding DNA: TGTGCCAGCACCCCCACCCATTCCACCTACAATGAGCAGTTCTTC. Translated, it gives CASTPTHSTYNEQFF.

This rearrangement joins TRBV5-6 to TRBJ2-2; D remains ambiguous. V lost 2 bases to trimming and J lost 5 bases, with 7 bases between them. The germline V gene has CDR1 SGHDT and CDR2 YYEEEE. The CDR3 contains 13 residues. The chain's CDR3 is CASSFGLTGELFF. Written as DNA, the CDR3 is TGTGCCAGCAGCTTTGGTCTAACCGGGGAGCTGTTTTTT.

This clone appeared a single time. The rearrangement uses TRBV14 and TRBJ2-3, with D uncertain. V was shortened by 0 bases and J by 5 bases, with 9 bases between the two germline ends. There are 14 residues in the CDR3. Germline V gene sequence: CDR1 SGHDN, CDR2 FVKESK. This CDR3 reads CASSQDAYLDTQYF. DNA of the CDR3: TGTGCCAGCAGCCAAGATGCCTACTTAGATACGCAGTATTTT.

The chain couples TRBV15 to TRBJ2-2; no clear D. Per the germline V gene, CDR1 is LNHNV and CDR2 is YYDKDF (reference sequence). V was clipped by 5 bases and J by 2 bases, with 21 bases between them. The CDR3 runs to 18 residues. CDR3 residues: CATSPPEKVLRNTGELFF. In DNA, the CDR3 is TGTGCCACCAGCCCCCCGGAAAAGGTGCTGAGAAACACCGGGGAGCTGTTTTTT.

DNA of the CDR3: TGCGCCAGCACCACTCCAGCTAATGAAAAACTGTTTTTT. It encodes CASTTPANEKLFF. The chain uses TRBV10-2 and TRBJ1-4; no reliable D call. Germline V gene lookup returns CDR1 WSHSY and CDR2 SAAADI. The CDR3 spans 13 residues. Trimming removed 7 bases at V and 3 bases at J, with 9 bases between.

The chain combines TRBV6-6 with TRBJ2-3, with D maybe TRBD1 (6 bases). This CDR3 is built from 16 residues. The germline V and J ends were trimmed by 3 bases and 0 bases, with 13 bases remaining between them. Germline V gene lookup returns CDR1 MNHNY and CDR2 SVGAGI (reference sequence). Written as DNA, the CDR3 is TGTGCCAGCAGTTATCCGGACAGCCAGAGCACAGATACGCAGTATTTT. Translated: CASSYPDSQSTDTQYF.

The sample holds a few counts of this clone. The gene calls are TRBV2 and TRBJ1-2; D call uncertain. The CDR3 spans 12 residues. Germline CDR1 reads SNHLY; CDR2 reads FYNNEI. The CDR3 region has the DNA TGTGCTGTCCCGGGGATATACTATGGCTACACCTTC. Amino acid sequence: CAVPGIYYGYTF.

This chain links TRBV2 with TRBJ2-3; D gene unclear. In germline, CDR1 is SNHLY, CDR2 FYNNEI. The CDR3 sequence is 11 residues long. Trimming left V 10 bases short and J 5 bases short, with 10 bases between. CDR3 coding DNA: TGTGCCAATCTAGTGGGAGATACGCAGTATTTT. Translation gives CANLVGDTQYF. The full variable domain, its missing parts supplied by reference TRBV2 and TRBJ2-3, is EPEVTQTPSHQVTQMGQEVILRCVPISNHLYFYWYRQILGQKVEFLVSFYNNEISEKSEIFDDQFSVERPDGSNFTLKIRSTKLEDSAMYFCANLVGDTQYFGPGTRLTVL.

The chain carries TRBV19 and TRBJ2-7; TRBD1 is a possible D gene (6 bases). Germline values: CDR1 LNHDA, CDR2 SQIVND (reference sequence). The V end was cut by 4 bases, the J end by 2 bases, with 12 bases between. There are 14 residues in the CDR3. The CDR3, as DNA: TGTGCCAGTAGTACGAAACGGACAGCCTACGAGCAGTACTTC. As protein: CASSTKRTAYEQYF.

The rearrangement links TRBV6-1 to TRBJ2-4; a weak D match, TRBD1 (5 bases). V lost 5 bases and J 1 base, leaving 12 bases between the germline ends. There are 15 residues in the CDR3. Germline V gene lookup returns CDR1 MNHNS and CDR2 SASEGT. CDR3 protein: CASSPGSGAKNIQYF. The CDR3 nucleotides are TGTGCCAGCAGTCCAGGGTCAGGGGCCAAAAACATTCAGTACTTC.

This chain joins TRBV11-2 and TRBJ2-7; no reliable D call. Germline V gives CDR1 SGHAT, CDR2 FQNNGV. The length of the CDR3 is 17 residues. V was trimmed by 1 base and J by 0 bases, leaving 16 bases between them. The CDR3 region has the DNA TGTGCCAGCAGCTTAGTCTTTCGTGGGGAAGGCTCCTACGAGCAGTACTTC. Translating gives CASSLVFRGEGSYEQYF.